This entry lists 18 T cell receptor beta chains sequenced from one sample in a study of blood T cells in healthy people across ages. Primers used in a second PCR of about 6 to 12 cycles were a sample-barcoded 5' primer and a J-beta primer mix. TCRdb used MiXCR to reprocess the 5' RACE reads, holding one entry per CDR3 protein. Of around 1,700,000 distinct CDR3 sequences listed, roughly 27% are singletons. The sample consisted of blood. The receptors shown here come from a woman in her 30s in good health.

On this clonotype itself: At one end, the junction sequence differs from germline, possibly due to a read error. The chain combines TRBV7-6 with TRBJ2-7; D gene ambiguous. Germline V gene data show CDR1 as SGHVS and CDR2 as FNYEAQ. The CDR3 contains 13 residues. CDR3 nucleotide sequence: TGTGCCGGCAGCTTGGCGAAAACCTACGAGCAGTACTTC. Translating gives CAGSLAKTYEQYF. The full variable domain, completed using reference TRBV7-6 and TRBJ2-7, is GAGVSQSPRYKVTKRGQDVALRCDPISGHVSLYWYRQALGQGPEFLTYFNYEAQQDKSGLPNDRFSAERPEGSISTLTIQRTEQRDSAMYRCAGSLAKTYEQYFGPGTRLTVT.

The chain combines TRBV6-5 with TRBJ2-7; possibly TRBD1 or TRBD2 for D (5 bases each). The CDR3 loop spans 19 amino acids. CDR1 and CDR2 from the germline V gene are MNHEY and SVGAGI. V lost 2 bases and J lost 0, with 23 bases in between. The CDR3 DNA is TGTGCCAGCAGTTACATATCCGGCCCCGGGACCTGGAGCTCCTACGAGCAGTACTTC. Its translation: CASSYISGPGTWSSYEQYF.

The chain is built from TRBV29-1 and TRBJ1-2, with D maybe TRBD1 (6 bases). Germline-derived CDR1 and CDR2 are SQVTM and ANQGSEA. V was clipped by 7 bases and J by 4 bases, with 16 bases between them. The CDR3 totals 13 residues. This CDR3 is CSGGGGNSYGYTF. In DNA, the CDR3 is TGCAGCGGTGGAGGGGGGAATAGCTATGGCTACACCTTC.

This clonotype was recorded at least ten times. V usage is TRBV3-1 and J usage is TRBJ2-1; 8 nucleotides line up with TRBD2. Trimming removed 4 bases from V and 4 bases from J; junction bases left unmatched: 6. The CDR3 is 15 residues long. CDR1 and CDR2 (germline): LGHDT, YNNKEL (reference sequence). The CDR3 loop reads CASSPPTGGYNEQFF. DNA for the CDR3: TGTGCCAGCAGCCCCCCTACGGGAGGGTACAATGAGCAGTTCTTC.

Worth noting for this clonotype: One end of the junction varies from germline; a read error may be responsible. CDR3 bases: TGCAGTGCTAGTTATGGGTGGGGCACAGATGCGCAGTATTTT. Protein: CSASYGWGTDAQYF. The gene calls are TRBV20-1 and TRBJ2-3; a weak D match, TRBD1 (5 bases). Germline lookup yields CDR1 DFQATT and CDR2 SNEGSKA (reference sequence). CDR3 length equals 14 residues.

V is TRBV6-2 or TRBV6-3 and J is TRBJ2-1, with 7 bases matching TRBD2. The CDR3 is made up of 16 amino acids. V lost 4 bases to trimming and J lost 4 bases; unmatched junction nucleotides: 10. The germline V gene encodes CDR1 MNHEY and CDR2 SVGEGT. The CDR3 region is CASSSGRAGSYNEQFF. The CDR3 DNA follows: TGTGCCAGCAGTTCCGGACGAGCGGGGTCGTACAATGAGCAGTTCTTC.

The rearrangement joins TRBV4-1 to TRBJ2-1, with 12 bases identical to TRBD2. The CDR3 consists of 18 residues. After removal of 0 bases from V and 9 bases from J, the junction contained 12 bases not matched to a gene. Germline V gene data show CDR1 as MGHRA and CDR2 as YSYEKL. The CDR3 DNA follows: TGCGCCAGCAGCCAAGAGCCCCCGACTAGCGGGAGTAGCGCTGAGCAGTTCTTC. This gives the protein CASSQEPPTSGSSAEQFF.

The chain has TRBV7-9 and TRBJ2-5; the D gene is possibly TRBD1 (6 bases). The tail of the sequence fits TRBJ2-1 better, so the J call may be wrong. This CDR3 spans 15 amino acids. CDR1 and CDR2 (germline): SEHNR, FQNEAQ (reference sequence). CDR3 residues: CASSLAQGLQETQFF. CDR3 sequence (DNA): TGTGCCAGCAGCTTAGCACAGGGTTTACAAGAGACCCAGTTCTTC.

This clonotype turned up a few times. The V call is TRBV9, the J call TRBJ2-2, with D maybe TRBD1 (6 bases). Germline V gene sequence: CDR1 SGDLS, CDR2 YYNGEE. This CDR3 has 15 amino acids. Trimming removed 2 bases from V and 4 bases from J, with 12 bases in between. CDR3 sequence: CASSVAGVATGELFF. The CDR3 DNA reads TGTGCCAGCAGCGTGGCAGGGGTGGCCACCGGGGAGCTGTTTTTT.

This clonotype was recorded a few times. This could be a read error, since a much larger clone is one nucleotide away. The chain carries TRBV20-1 and TRBJ2-1, with a weak D call TRBD2 (6 bases). The CDR3 runs 14 residues. Germline CDR1 is DFQATT and CDR2 is SNEGSKA (reference sequence). The ends were cut back, 8 bases at V and 7 bases at J, with 21 bases in the middle. CDR3 in amino acids: CSTQPTGDFNEQFF. CDR3 sequence (DNA): TGCAGTACTCAGCCAACGGGAGATTTTAATGAGCAGTTCTTC.

This clonotype has only a few counts. The gene calls are TRBV5-1 and TRBJ1-1, with 9 bases that match TRBD1. Germline lookup yields CDR1 SGHRS and CDR2 YFSETQ. The CDR3 consists of 13 residues. The ends lost 6 bases at V and 6 bases at J; junction bases unmatched: 6. DNA of the CDR3: TGCGCCAGCAAACAGGGGGCTAGCGCTGAAGCTTTCTTT. Translated: CASKQGASAEAFF.

In the case of this clonotype: A read error may be the cause here, since a much bigger clone is one base away. This chain uses TRBV28 with TRBJ2-1; D remains unclear. Germline loops: CDR1 MDHEN, CDR2 SYDVKM. The CDR3 spans 12 residues. V lost 8 bases and J 10 bases, leaving 15 bases between the germline ends. The CDR3 spells CASGDATYEQFF. The DNA for the CDR3 is TGTGCCAGCGGTGATGCTACCTACGAGCAGTTCTTC.

This clonotype has a count of ten or more. The V gene is TRBV12-3 or TRBV12-4, the J gene TRBJ2-7; TRBD2 matches at 7 bases. The CDR3 has 15 residues. The V and J ends lost 3 bases and 3 bases, in that order; junction bases with no gene match: 8. CDR3 sequence reads: CASSFLRGGLYEQYF. CDR3 bases: TGTGCCAGCAGTTTCTTGAGGGGAGGGCTCTACGAGCAGTACTTC.

The CDR3 coding sequence is TGCGCCAGCAGCCAAGCCCCGACAGGCCTTAACTATGGCTACACCTTC. As protein: CASSQAPTGLNYGYTF. The chain recombines TRBV4-1 with TRBJ1-2; D might be TRBD1 (6 bases). Trimming removed 1 base at V and 1 base at J, with 13 bases between. The CDR3 length is 16 residues. CDR1 MGHRA and CDR2 YSYEKL come from the germline V gene.

This clonotype appeared once. The chain is built from TRBV3-1 and TRBJ1-1; a possible D gene is TRBD1 (5 bases). CDR1 and CDR2 (germline): LGHDT, YNNKEL (reference sequence). V was pared by 4 bases and J by 11 bases, with 14 bases between. This CDR3 comprises 12 residues. CDR3 residues: CASSPGSGKAFF. The CDR3 DNA sequence: TGTGCCAGCAGCCCTGGGTCAGGGAAGGCTTTCTTT.

This clonotype has more than one count but fewer than ten. This sequence joins TRBV7-2 and TRBJ2-3, with 8 bases matching TRBD2. This CDR3 contains 18 residues. Germline lookup yields CDR1 SGHTA and CDR2 FQGNSA. Trimming took 5 bases from V and 8 from J; bases not matched to a gene: 21. CDR3 DNA sequence: TGTGCCAGCAGCGGAGGAGGGTCTAGCGGGCTGATCTATGGTACGCAGTATTTT. Translation: CASSGGGSSGLIYGTQYF.

This chain connects TRBV7-2 to TRBJ2-1; D perhaps matches TRBD2 (7 bases). V lost 2 bases and J lost 9, with 20 bases in between. In germline, CDR1 is SGHTA, CDR2 FQGNSA. CDR3 size: 16 residues. CDR3 coding DNA: TGTGCCAGCAGCTTAATGGGACGGGGGGCTGGTGGTGAGCAGTTCTTC. Translation gives CASSLMGRGAGGEQFF.

The chain has TRBV6-5 and TRBJ2-6, with D perhaps TRBD1 or TRBD2 (5 bases each). This CDR3 is built from 17 residues. Trimming pared 2 bases from V and 1 base from J, leaving 12 bases between. Germline V gene sequence: CDR1 MNHEY, CDR2 SVGAGI. The CDR3 protein is CASSYARGVSGANVLTF. In DNA form, the CDR3 reads TGTGCCAGCAGTTACGCGAGAGGGGTTTCTGGGGCCAACGTCCTGACTTTC.